The T cell receptor beta chain under discussion was sequenced for a study of blood T cell repertoires in COVID-19. Authors' data handling: Amplification with reference gene primers provided the estimates of nucleated cell counts. Clones were sequenced by immunoSEQ multiplex PCR, and TCRdb holds only the in-frame ones, with some missing. V, J and clone size are taken as reported in that table, and D and trimming were inferred from the DNA itself. This table holds 200,000 to 250,000 clones, about 83% found once. Germline V gives CDR1 SQVTM, CDR2 ANQGSEA. The CDR3 length is 12 residues. Trimming cost V 7 bases and J 2 bases, with 12 bases left between them.

This sequence was found in a man older than 75 with acute or convalescent COVID-19. Sequenced input: peripheral blood. This rearrangement joins TRBV29-1 to TRBJ2-7, with D maybe TRBD2 (5 bases). CDR3 loop: CSGRLGPYEQYF. In nucleotides, the CDR3 is TGCAGCGGGAGGCTCGGCCCCTACGAGCAGTACTTC.